The 3 T cell receptor beta chains presented below share a single source sample, sequenced in a study of blood T cell repertoires in COVID-19. Clones were sequenced by immunoSEQ multiplex PCR, and TCRdb holds only the in-frame ones, with some missing. This sample has around 130,000 clones, with less than 90% found just once. Sequencing used PBMCs or T cells enriched from blood (not recorded which). Receptors originate from a woman between 50 and 59 years old who had recovered from COVID-19.

This chain connects TRBV13 to TRBJ2-2; D remains ambiguous. V was clipped by 3 bases and J by 5 bases, with 4 bases between them. Germline loops: CDR1 PRHDT, CDR2 FYEKMQ (reference sequence). The CDR3 sequence is 12 residues long. For the CDR3, the DNA is TGTGCCAGCAGCTTTAGAACCGGGGAGCTGTTTTTT. It encodes CASSFRTGELFF.

The chain combines TRBV5-4 with TRBJ2-7; TRBD1 aligns across 12 bases. The junction had 5 bases not matched to a gene; V was cut back by 4 bases and J by 6 bases. The CDR3 has 14 amino acids. The germline V gene encodes CDR1 SGHNT and CDR2 YYREEE (reference sequence). In nucleotides, the CDR3 is TGTGCCAGCAGCCCGGGGGACAGGGGGCGCGAGCAGTACTTC. Its translation: CASSPGDRGREQYF.

This chain connects TRBV12-3 or TRBV12-4 to TRBJ2-7, with D maybe TRBD1 (6 bases). The CDR3 has 11 residues. Trimming pared 4 bases from V and 7 bases from J, leaving 8 bases between. CDR3 nucleotides: TGTGCCAGCAGTTATGGACAGGAGCAGTACTTC. This translates into CASSYGQEQYF.